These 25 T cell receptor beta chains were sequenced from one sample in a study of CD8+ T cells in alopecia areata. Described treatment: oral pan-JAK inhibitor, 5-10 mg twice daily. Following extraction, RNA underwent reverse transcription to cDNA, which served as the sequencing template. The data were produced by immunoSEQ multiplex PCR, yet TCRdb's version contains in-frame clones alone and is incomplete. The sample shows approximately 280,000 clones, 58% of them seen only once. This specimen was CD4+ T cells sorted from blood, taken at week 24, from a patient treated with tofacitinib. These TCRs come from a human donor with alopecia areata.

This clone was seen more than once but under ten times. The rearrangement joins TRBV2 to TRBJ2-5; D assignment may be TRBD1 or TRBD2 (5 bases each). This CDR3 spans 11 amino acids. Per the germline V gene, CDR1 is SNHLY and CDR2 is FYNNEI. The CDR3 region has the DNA TGTTCCTTTGGGACCCGGGAGACCCAGTACTTC. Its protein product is CSFGTRETQYF.

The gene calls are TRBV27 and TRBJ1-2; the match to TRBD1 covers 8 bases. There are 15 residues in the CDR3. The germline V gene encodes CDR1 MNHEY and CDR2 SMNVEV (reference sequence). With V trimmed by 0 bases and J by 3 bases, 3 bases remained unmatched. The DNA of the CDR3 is TGTGCCAGCAGTTTATCGGACAGGGACTACTATGGCTACACCTTC. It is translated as CASSLSDRDYYGYTF.

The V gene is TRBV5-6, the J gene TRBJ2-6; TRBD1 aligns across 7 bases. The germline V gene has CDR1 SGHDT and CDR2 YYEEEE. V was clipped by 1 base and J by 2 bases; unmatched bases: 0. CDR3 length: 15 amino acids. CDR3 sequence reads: CASSLTGAGANVLTF. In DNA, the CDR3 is TGTGCCAGCAGCTTGACAGGGGCTGGGGCCAACGTCCTGACTTTC.

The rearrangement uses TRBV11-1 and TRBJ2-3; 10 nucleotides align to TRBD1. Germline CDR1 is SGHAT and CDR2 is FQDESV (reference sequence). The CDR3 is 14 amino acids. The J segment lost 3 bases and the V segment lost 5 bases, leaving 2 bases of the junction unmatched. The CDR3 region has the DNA TGTGCCAGCAGCCCGGACAGGGGGACAGATACGCAGTATTTT. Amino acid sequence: CASSPDRGTDTQYF.

Written as DNA, the CDR3 is TGTGCCTGGAGTGCGGACAGGGCCCACGAGCAGTACTTC. This sequence encodes CAWSADRAHEQYF. V gene TRBV30 combines with J gene TRBJ2-5, with TRBD1 matching over 8 bases. Judging by the DNA end, TRBJ2-7 fits better; the J call may be wrong. Per germline, CDR1 GTSNPN and CDR2 SVGIG (reference sequence). This CDR3 has 13 residues.

CDR3 amino acids: CAWSVGHPVTEAFF. CDR3 coding DNA: TGTGCCTGGAGTGTAGGACACCCGGTTACTGAAGCTTTCTTT. The chain employs TRBV30 and TRBJ1-1; D possibly corresponds to TRBD1 (5 bases). Trimming removed 0 bases from V and 5 bases from J, with 13 bases in between. The length of the CDR3 is 14 residues. The germline V gene encodes CDR1 GTSNPN and CDR2 SVGIG (reference sequence).

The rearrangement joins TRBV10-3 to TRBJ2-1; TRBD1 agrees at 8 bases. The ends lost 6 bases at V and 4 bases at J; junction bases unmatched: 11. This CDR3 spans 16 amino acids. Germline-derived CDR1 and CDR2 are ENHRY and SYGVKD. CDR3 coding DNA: TGTGCCATCAGCGGCGCCGGGACAGGTACATACAATGAGCAGTTCTTC. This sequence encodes CAISGAGTGTYNEQFF.

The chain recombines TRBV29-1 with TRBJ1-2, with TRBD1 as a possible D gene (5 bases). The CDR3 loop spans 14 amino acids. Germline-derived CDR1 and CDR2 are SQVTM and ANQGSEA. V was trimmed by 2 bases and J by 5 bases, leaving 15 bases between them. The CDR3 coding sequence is TGCAGCGTTGAACGGAGGGGAGTGGGTTATGGCTACACCTTC. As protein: CSVERRGVGYGYTF.

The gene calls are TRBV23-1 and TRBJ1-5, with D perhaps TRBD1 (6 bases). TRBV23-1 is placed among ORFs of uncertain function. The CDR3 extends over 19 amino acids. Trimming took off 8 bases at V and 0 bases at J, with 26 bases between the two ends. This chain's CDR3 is CASAQGNENPKNSNQPQHF. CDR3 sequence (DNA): TGCGCCAGCGCACAGGGCAACGAAAACCCAAAGAATAGCAATCAGCCCCAGCATTTT.

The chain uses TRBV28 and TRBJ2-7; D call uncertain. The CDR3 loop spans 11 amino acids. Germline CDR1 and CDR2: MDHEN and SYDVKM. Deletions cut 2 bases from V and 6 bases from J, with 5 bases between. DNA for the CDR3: TGTGCCAGCAGTTTAAGGTCCGAGCAGTACTTC. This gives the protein CASSLRSEQYF.

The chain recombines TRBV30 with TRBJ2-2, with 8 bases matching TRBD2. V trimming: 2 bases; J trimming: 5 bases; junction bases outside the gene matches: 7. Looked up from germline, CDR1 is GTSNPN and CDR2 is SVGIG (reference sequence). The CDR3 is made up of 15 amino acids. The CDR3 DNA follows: TGTGCCTGGAGTCGGACTAGCCTTACAACCGGGGAGCTGTTTTTT. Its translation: CAWSRTSLTTGELFF.

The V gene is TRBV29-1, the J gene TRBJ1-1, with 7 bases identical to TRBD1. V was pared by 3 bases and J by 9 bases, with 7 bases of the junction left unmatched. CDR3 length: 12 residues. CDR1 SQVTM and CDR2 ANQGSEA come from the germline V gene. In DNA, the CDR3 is TGCAGCGTTGAGAGACAGGGACGTCAAGCTTTCTTT. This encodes CSVERQGRQAFF.

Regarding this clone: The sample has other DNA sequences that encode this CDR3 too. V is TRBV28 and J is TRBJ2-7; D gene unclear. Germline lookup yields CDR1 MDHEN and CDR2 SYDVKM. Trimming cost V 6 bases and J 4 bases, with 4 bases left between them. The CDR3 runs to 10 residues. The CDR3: CASSRYEQYF. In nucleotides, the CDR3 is TGTGCCAGCAGCAGGTACGAGCAGTACTTC.

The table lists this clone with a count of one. The CDR3 nucleotides are TGTGCCTGGGCCCAGGGGGCTGAAGGAGGCTACGAGCAGTACTTC. It encodes CAWAQGAEGGYEQYF. The chain recombines TRBV30 with TRBJ2-7; 8 nucleotides align to TRBD1. V dropped 5 bases and J dropped 3; count of bases not matched to a gene: 12. Germline CDR1 GTSNPN, CDR2 SVGIG (reference sequence). There are 15 residues in the CDR3.

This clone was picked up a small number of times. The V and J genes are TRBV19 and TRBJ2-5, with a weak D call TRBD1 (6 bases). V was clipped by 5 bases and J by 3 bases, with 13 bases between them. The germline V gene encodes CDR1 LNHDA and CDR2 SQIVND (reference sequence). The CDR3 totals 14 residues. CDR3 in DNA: TGTGCCAGTAGTGTGCAGGGGACCAAAGAGACCCAGTACTTC. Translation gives CASSVQGTKETQYF.

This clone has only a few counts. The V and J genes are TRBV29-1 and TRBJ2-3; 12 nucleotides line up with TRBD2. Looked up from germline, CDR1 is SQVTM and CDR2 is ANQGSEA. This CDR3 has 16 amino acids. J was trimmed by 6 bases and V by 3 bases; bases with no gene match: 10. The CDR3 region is CSVEGSSGGASDTQYF. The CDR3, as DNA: TGCAGCGTTGAGGGGTCTAGCGGGGGGGCCTCCGATACGCAGTATTTT.

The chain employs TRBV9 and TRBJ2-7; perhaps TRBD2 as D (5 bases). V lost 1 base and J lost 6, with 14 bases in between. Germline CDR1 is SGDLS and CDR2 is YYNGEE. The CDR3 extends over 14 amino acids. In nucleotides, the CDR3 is TGTGCCAGCAGCGTATCACCCGGGAAAGGCGAGCAGTACTTC. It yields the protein CASSVSPGKGEQYF.

The chain's CDR3 is CASSPGLNTEAFF. DNA of the CDR3: TGTGCCAGCTCCCCGGGATTAAACACTGAAGCTTTCTTT. The V and J genes are TRBV6-6 and TRBJ1-1; D gene unclear. Trimming removed 8 bases from V and 2 bases from J, with 12 bases in between. The CDR3 is 13 amino acids. Per germline, CDR1 MNHNY and CDR2 SVGAGI (reference sequence).

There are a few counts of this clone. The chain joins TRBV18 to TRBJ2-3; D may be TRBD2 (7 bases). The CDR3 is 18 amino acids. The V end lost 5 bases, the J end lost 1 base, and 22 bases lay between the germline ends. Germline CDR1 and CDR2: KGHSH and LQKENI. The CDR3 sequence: CASSTSGTSGRRTDTQYF. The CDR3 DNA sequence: TGTGCCAGCTCAACCAGCGGGACATCGGGACGACGCACAGATACGCAGTATTTT.

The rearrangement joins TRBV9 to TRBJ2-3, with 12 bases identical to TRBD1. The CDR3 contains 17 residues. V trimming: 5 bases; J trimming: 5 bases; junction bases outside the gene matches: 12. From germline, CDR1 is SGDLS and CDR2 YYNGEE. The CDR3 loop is CASSTYPRDRGRDTQYF. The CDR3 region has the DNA TGTGCCAGCAGTACCTACCCCCGGGACAGGGGGCGAGATACGCAGTATTTT.

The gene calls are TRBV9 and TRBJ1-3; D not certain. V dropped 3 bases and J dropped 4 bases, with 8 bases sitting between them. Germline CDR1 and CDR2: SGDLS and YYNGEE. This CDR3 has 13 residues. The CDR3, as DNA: TGTGCCAGCAGCGCCCAAGAGGGAAACACCATATATTTT. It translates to CASSAQEGNTIYF.

The CDR3 sequence: CSGVEQGAYGYTF. Here the CDR3 DNA reads TGCAGCGGTGTTGAACAGGGGGCCTATGGCTACACCTTC. The V gene is TRBV29-1, the J gene TRBJ1-2; TRBD1 matches 9 bases. The CDR3 has 13 amino acids. From germline, CDR1 is SQVTM and CDR2 ANQGSEA. After removal of 7 bases from V and 4 bases from J, the junction contained 7 bases not matched to a gene. Variable domain in full (rest from reference TRBV29-1 and TRBJ1-2): SAVISQKPSRDICQRGTSLTIQCQVDSQVTMMFWYRQQPGQSLTLIATANQGSEATYESGFVIDKFPISRPNLTFSTLTVSNMSPEDSSIYLCSGVEQGAYGYTFGSGTRLTVV.

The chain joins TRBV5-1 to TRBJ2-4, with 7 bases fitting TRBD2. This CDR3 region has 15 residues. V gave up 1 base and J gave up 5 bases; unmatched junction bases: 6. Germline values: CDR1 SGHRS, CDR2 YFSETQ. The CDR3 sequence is CASSLTASGENIQYF. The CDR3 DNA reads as TGCGCCAGCAGCTTGACGGCTAGCGGCGAAAACATTCAGTACTTC.

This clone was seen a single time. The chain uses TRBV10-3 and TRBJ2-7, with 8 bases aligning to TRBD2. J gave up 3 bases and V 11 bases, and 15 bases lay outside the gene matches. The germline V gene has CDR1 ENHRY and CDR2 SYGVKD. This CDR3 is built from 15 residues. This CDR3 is CASLPTGGEGYEQYF. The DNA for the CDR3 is TGTGCCTCGCTCCCGACCGGGGGGGAAGGCTACGAGCAGTACTTC.

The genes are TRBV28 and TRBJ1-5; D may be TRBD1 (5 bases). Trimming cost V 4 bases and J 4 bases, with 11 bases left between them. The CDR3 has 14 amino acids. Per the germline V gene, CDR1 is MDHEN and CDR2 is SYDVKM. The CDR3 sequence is CASSSQGGNQPQHF. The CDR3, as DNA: TGTGCCAGCAGTTCCCAGGGAGGGAATCAGCCCCAGCATTTT.